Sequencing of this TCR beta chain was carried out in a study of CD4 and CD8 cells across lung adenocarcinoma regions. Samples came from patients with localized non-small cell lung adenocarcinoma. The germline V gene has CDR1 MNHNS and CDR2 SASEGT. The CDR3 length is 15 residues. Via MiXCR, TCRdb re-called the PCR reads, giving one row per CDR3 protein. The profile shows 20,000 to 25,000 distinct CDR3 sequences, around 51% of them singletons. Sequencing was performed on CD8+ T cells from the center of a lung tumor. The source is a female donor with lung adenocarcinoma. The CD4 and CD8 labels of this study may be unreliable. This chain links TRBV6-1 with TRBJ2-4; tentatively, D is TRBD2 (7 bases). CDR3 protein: CGGGGGGRDQNIQYF. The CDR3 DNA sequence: TGTGGCGGGGGTGGTGGGGGCCGAGACCAAAACATTCAGTACTTC.